The TCR beta chain described here comes from a study of T cells in Graves' hyperthyroidism and ophthalmopathy. Amplified TCR beta CDR3 regions derived from RNA transcripts. TCR CDR3 underwent first-round RT-PCR with the HTBI primer set. MiXCR, run by TCRdb on the multiplex PCR reads, gives a single entry per CDR3 protein. Of roughly 400,000 distinct CDR3 sequences in the sample, around 15% are singletons; the top ten hold 28%. As to this clonotype: What it recognizes is unknown.

Ophthalmopathy patients showed a Clinical Activity Score of at least 3, NOSPECS grade of at least 4 and duration under 3 months. Diagnostic decisions used clinical symptoms, serum thyroxine and TRAb, thyroid ultrasound and orbital computed tomography. CDR1 and CDR2 from the germline V gene are LGHNA and YNFKEQ. Trimming took 3 bases from V and 8 from J, leaving 20 bases between them. The CDR3 spans 16 residues. Study-wide findings and caveats: Most thyroid clonotypes with frequency above 0.001 were detected in blood. A model built on 13 V-J features separated ophthalmopathy from stable hyperthyroidism.

Sequences were obtained from blood. The V call is TRBV4-2, the J call TRBJ2-1; perhaps TRBD2 as D (6 bases). The receptor's source is a man between 50 and 59 years old with Graves' ophthalmopathy. The CDR3 spells CASSQKPGLGIDEQFF. In DNA form, the CDR3 reads TGTGCCAGCAGCCAGAAGCCGGGACTCGGGATCGATGAGCAGTTCTTC.